These 7 T cell receptor beta chains were all obtained from the same sample, sequenced in a study of identical twins. TCRdb re-derived calls from the 5' RACE reads in MiXCR, one entry per CDR3 protein. The sample holds 450,000 or so distinct CDR3 sequences; about 24% are singletons and the top ten take about 2.9%. This sample also appeared in a second study, on T cells expressing NK-cell markers.

The sequenced sample consisted of CD4+ T cells sorted from blood. The receptors here all came from a woman between 18 and 30 years old in good health.

The V gene is TRBV6-2 or TRBV6-3, the J gene TRBJ2-1; D is uncertain. CDR1 MNHEY and CDR2 SVGEGT come from the germline V gene. CDR3 length: 11 amino acids. Trimming took off 2 bases at V and 9 bases at J, with 5 bases between the two ends. The CDR3, as DNA: TGTGCCAGCAGTTACCCGACTGAGCAGTTCTTC. Translation: CASSYPTEQFF.

This chain uses TRBV9 with TRBJ1-6; a possible D gene is TRBD1 (5 bases). Trimming stripped 3 bases from V and 5 bases from J, with 15 bases between. Germline-derived CDR1 and CDR2 are SGDLS and YYNGEE. CDR3 size: 16 residues. CDR3 DNA: TGTGCCAGCAGCGCCCGGATGGGGGAGCATAATTCACCCCTCCACTTT. Its protein product is CASSARMGEHNSPLHF.

The chain couples TRBV5-1 to TRBJ2-7; 11 positions match TRBD2. Unmatched junction bases numbered 7, after V lost 1 base and J lost 4 bases. Germline-derived CDR1 and CDR2 are SGHRS and YFSETQ. The CDR3 runs to 16 residues. The CDR3 loop is CASSLRELAGVYEQYF. The CDR3 DNA reads as TGCGCCAGCAGCTTGAGGGAACTAGCGGGGGTTTACGAGCAGTACTTC. The whole variable domain, remainder taken from reference TRBV5-1 and TRBJ2-7, is KAGVTQTPRYLIKTRGQQVTLSCSPISGHRSVSWYQQTPGQGLQFLFEYFSETQRNKGNFPGRFSGRQFSNSRSEMNVSTLELGDSALYLCASSLRELAGVYEQYFGPGTRLTVT.

The chain is built from TRBV27 and TRBJ2-3; D is perhaps TRBD2 (6 bases). Germline-derived CDR1 and CDR2 are MNHEY and SMNVEV (reference sequence). This CDR3 is built from 14 residues. With 7 bases removed from V and 8 bases from J, the gap between germline ends came to 19 bases. CDR3 sequence (DNA): TGTGCCAGCAAACCGGGACTCTTGTTAGGTACGCAGTATTTT. Translating gives CASKPGLLLGTQYF.

This clonotype appeared a few times. The chain joins TRBV19 to TRBJ2-1; 9 positions agree with TRBD2. Germline values: CDR1 LNHDA, CDR2 SQIVND (reference sequence). This CDR3 region has 16 residues. V trimming: 6 bases; J trimming: 6 bases; junction bases outside the gene matches: 12. The CDR3 loop reads CASSPELAGARNEQFF. In nucleotides, the CDR3 is TGTGCCAGTAGCCCCGAATTAGCGGGAGCACGCAATGAGCAGTTCTTC.

The chain employs TRBV12-3 or TRBV12-4 and TRBJ2-7; D gene uncertain. The CDR3 covers 12 residues. V was pared by 8 bases and J by 2 bases, with 10 bases between. CDR3 protein: CASRSYPYEQYF. The CDR3 bases are TGTGCCAGCCGGTCCTACCCCTACGAGCAGTACTTC.

The chain recombines TRBV30 with TRBJ2-2, with D possibly being TRBD1 (5 bases). Germline assignment: CDR1 GTSNPN and CDR2 SVGIG (reference sequence). The CDR3 extends over 14 amino acids. V was pared by 4 bases and J by 4 bases, with 13 bases between. CDR3: CAWKGSSPTGELFF. The CDR3 nucleotides read TGTGCCTGGAAGGGGTCGAGTCCCACCGGGGAGCTGTTTTTT.